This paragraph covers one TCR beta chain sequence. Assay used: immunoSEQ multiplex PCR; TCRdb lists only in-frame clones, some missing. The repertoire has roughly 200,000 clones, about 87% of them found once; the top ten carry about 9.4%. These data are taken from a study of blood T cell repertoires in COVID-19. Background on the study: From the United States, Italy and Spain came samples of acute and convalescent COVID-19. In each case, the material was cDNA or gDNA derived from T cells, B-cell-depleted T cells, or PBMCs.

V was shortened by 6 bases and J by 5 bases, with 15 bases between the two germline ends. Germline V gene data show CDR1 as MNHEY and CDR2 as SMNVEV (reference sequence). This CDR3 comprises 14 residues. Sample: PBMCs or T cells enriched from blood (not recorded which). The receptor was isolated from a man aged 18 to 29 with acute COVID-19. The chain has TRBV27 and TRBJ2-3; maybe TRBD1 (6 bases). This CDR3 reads CASSHRAKQDTQYF. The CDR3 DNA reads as TGTGCCAGCAGCCACAGGGCCAAACAAGATACGCAGTATTTT.